These T cell receptor beta chains were read from a single sample in a study of blood T cell repertoires in COVID-19. Here immunoSEQ multiplex PCR was the method, and the copy in TCRdb shows in-frame clones only, minus some. The profile covers fewer than 600,000 clones, with 89% appearing a single time and approximately 0.9% taken by the ten largest. Material: peripheral blood. These receptors were obtained from a man aged 18 to 35 with COVID-19, enrolled during active disease. Each CDR3 is given with its conserved first and last residue. Fields, in order: J gene, V gene, D gene, CDR3 length, clone size, CDR3 DNA, CDR3 protein. The D gene is left open where the match is weak. Clone size is not always given. Where it is, it says once, few, many or a class for expanded clones.

TRBJ2-7	TRBV6-5	-	14	-	TGTGCCAGCAGTTACGGGGCGGAGGGCTACGAGCAGTACTTC	CASSYGAEGYEQYF
TRBJ1-2	TRBV19	TRBD1	14	-	TGTGCCAGTAGTCCTCCGGGACAGGGTTATGGCTACACCTTC	CASSPPGQGYGYTF
TRBJ2-7	TRBV6-5	TRBD1	16	-	TGTGCCAGCAGTTGGGGCCCGGGACAGGGGGCGCGGGAGCAGTACTTC	CASSWGPGQGAREQYF
TRBJ2-1	TRBV15	TRBD2	15	few	TGTGCCACCTCATCTAGCGGGAGATTGGTAAATGAGCAGTTCTTC	CATSSSGRLVNEQFF
TRBJ2-3	TRBV6-6	-	16	-	TGTGCCAGCAGTTACTCGAGTATGACTAGTTCAGATACGCAGTATTTT	CASSYSSMTSSDTQYF
TRBJ2-1	TRBV7-9	-	17	-	TGTGCCAGCAGCTTACCCACGGGCAGGGGCTCCTACAATGAGCAGTTCTTC	CASSLPTGRGSYNEQFF
TRBJ1-1	TRBV7-8	-	14	-	TGTGCCAGCAGCAGCCTTAGGCTCCCAGGTGGCGCTTTCTTT	CASSSLRLPGGAFF
TRBJ2-1	TRBV24-1	-	14	-	TGTGCCACCAGTGTTGGTAGTTTGGTCAATGAGCAGTTCTTC	CATSVGSLVNEQFF
TRBJ2-5	TRBV5-6	TRBD2	16	once	TGTGCCAGCAGCTTGGTGGTCGGACTAGCGGGAGAGACCCAGTACTTC	CASSLVVGLAGETQYF
TRBJ2-7	TRBV5-6	-	13	few	TGTGCCAGCAGGCACAGGGTCGGCCACGAGCAGTACTTC	CASRHRVGHEQYF
TRBJ2-3	TRBV3-1/TRBV3-2	-	14	-	TGTGCCAGCAGTGCGACGGGGGGCACAGATACGCAGTATTTT	CASSATGGTDTQYF
TRBJ1-1	TRBV11-1	-	13	-	TGTGCCAGCAGCTTATCCGTCCGGGCTGAAGCTTTCTTT	CASSLSVRAEAFF
TRBJ2-3	TRBV7-3	-	15	-	TGTGCCAGCAGCAGTAAGAGTACTAGCACAGATACGCAGTATTTT	CASSSKSTSTDTQYF
TRBJ2-7	TRBV12-5	-	13	-	TGTGCTAGTGGGGAGGGCGGCTCCTACGAGCAGTACTTC	CASGEGGSYEQYF
TRBJ2-1	TRBV19	-	12	-	TGTGCCAGTAGTGCAGGGATCAATGAGCAGTTCTTC	CASSAGINEQFF
TRBJ2-3	TRBV9	-	12	once	TGTGCCAGCAGCACGGAGGCAGATACGCAGTATTTT	CASSTEADTQYF
TRBJ2-2	TRBV3-1/TRBV3-2	-	16	-	TGTGCCAGCAGCCCCAGGCTAGGGGGAAACACCGGGGAGCTGTTTTTT	CASSPRLGGNTGELFF
TRBJ2-5	TRBV12-3/TRBV12-4	-	13	-	TGTGCCAGCAGTTTGAGGCGATCCGAGACCCAGTACTTC	CASSLRRSETQYF
TRBJ1-1	TRBV5-4	-	15	-	TGTGCCAGCAGCTTGTTCACAGGGATGAACACTGAAGCTTTCTTT	CASSLFTGMNTEAFF
TRBJ1-4	TRBV6-5	TRBD1	15	-	TGTGCCAGCAAGGACAGGACCTTAACTAATGAAAAACTGTTTTTT	CASKDRTLTNEKLFF
TRBJ2-5	TRBV10-2	TRBD2	15	-	TGCGCCAGCAGTGGACTAGCGGGGGTTCAAGAGACCCAGTACTTC	CASSGLAGVQETQYF
TRBJ2-3	TRBV9	TRBD2	18	-	TGTGCCAGCAGCCCCCGACTAGCGGGAGGGACGGGAGTAGATACGCAGTATTTT	CASSPRLAGGTGVDTQYF
TRBJ2-7	TRBV7-9	TRBD2	15	-	TGTGCCAGCAGCTCCTTAGCGGGGGGGCTAGGAGAGCAGTACTTC	CASSSLAGGLGEQYF
TRBJ1-3	TRBV7-8	-	17	-	TGTGCCAGCAGCTTAGCGGTCTCTAGTTCCTCTGGAAACACCATATATTTT	CASSLAVSSSSGNTIYF
TRBJ2-2	TRBV24-1	TRBD2	15	-	TGTGCCACCAGCCATAGCGGGATCGACACCGGGGAGCTGTTTTTT	CATSHSGIDTGELFF
TRBJ2-1	TRBV20-1	TRBD1	15	once	TGCAGTGCTAGTGTCCCGGGACAGCAAAACAATGAGCAGTTCTTC	CSASVPGQQNNEQFF
TRBJ1-3	TRBV5-4	-	14	-	TGTGCCAGCAGTACGCAGGGTAGCGGAAACACCATATATTTT	CASSTQGSGNTIYF
TRBJ1-5	TRBV2	-	14	-	TGTGCCAGCAGGTTCCAGGATAGCAATCAGCCCCAGCATTTT	CASRFQDSNQPQHF